These 30 T cell receptor beta chains came from one sample sequenced in a study of blood T cell repertoires in COVID-19. TCRdb's copy holds only in-frame clones and misses some; the assay was immunoSEQ multiplex PCR. The table shows some 340,000 clones, with around 88% occurring only once. The specimen sequenced was peripheral blood. These receptors came from a man aged 30-40 years with active or convalescent COVID-19.

The J gene is TRBJ1-6, the V gene TRBV6-2 or TRBV6-3; possibly TRBD1 for D (5 bases). CDR3 size: 15 residues. Trimming took off 2 bases at V and 7 bases at J, with 12 bases between the two ends. Germline V lookup: CDR1 MNHEY, CDR2 SVGEGT. DNA of the CDR3: TGTGCCAGCAGTTACCCTATAGCAGGGAATTCACCCCTCCACTTT. Its translation is CASSYPIAGNSPLHF.

V gene TRBV5-1 combines with J gene TRBJ1-2, with 8 bases aligning to TRBD1. The V gene end was trimmed by 4 bases and the J gene end by 13 bases; junction bases not matched to a gene: 18. The germline V gene has CDR1 SGHRS and CDR2 YFSETQ. CDR3 size: 15 residues. CDR3 residues: CASSPETGTGPLSTF. The CDR3 DNA reads as TGCGCCAGCAGCCCGGAAACCGGGACAGGTCCCCTTTCCACCTTC.

J is TRBJ1-3 and V is TRBV28, with no clear D. The CDR3 has 14 amino acids. Germline V gene lookup returns CDR1 MDHEN and CDR2 SYDVKM. V was shortened by 5 bases and J by 0 bases, with 8 bases between the two germline ends. The CDR3, as DNA: TGTGCCAGCAGTACCGATAGCTCTGGAAACACCATATATTTT. Encoded protein: CASSTDSSGNTIYF. Complete variable domain (other parts from reference TRBV28 and TRBJ1-3): DVKVTQSSRYLVKRTGEKVFLECVQDMDHENMFWYRQDPGLGLRLIYFSYDVKMKEKGDIPEGYSVSREKKERFSLILESASTNQTSMYLCASSTDSSGNTIYFGEGSWLTVV.

J is TRBJ1-2 and V is TRBV27; 7 nucleotides line up with TRBD1. V was pared by 3 bases and J by 0 bases, with 7 bases of the junction left unmatched. CDR3 length: 16 residues. Germline V gene lookup returns CDR1 MNHEY and CDR2 SMNVEV (reference sequence). DNA for the CDR3: TGTGCCAGCAGTTTGACAGGGACTAGAGCTAACTATGGCTACACCTTC. The encoded protein is CASSLTGTRANYGYTF.

The chain employs TRBV7-9 and TRBJ2-6; maybe TRBD1 (5 bases). V gave up 5 bases and J gave up 1 base, with 15 bases separating them. Germline loops: CDR1 SEHNR, CDR2 FQNEAQ (reference sequence). The length of the CDR3 is 17 residues. In DNA, the CDR3 is TGTGCCAGCAGCCCCTCCGCCAGGGTTTCTGGGGCCAACGTCCTGACTTTC. Its protein product is CASSPSARVSGANVLTF.

V gene TRBV30 combines with J gene TRBJ1-6; possibly TRBD1 for D (6 bases). CDR1 and CDR2 from the germline V gene are GTSNPN and SVGIG (reference sequence). V dropped 0 bases and J dropped 6 bases, with 9 bases sitting between them. CDR3 size: 14 residues. Written as DNA, the CDR3 is TGTGCCTGGAGTGTAGGACAGACTAATTCACCCCTCCACTTT. As protein: CAWSVGQTNSPLHF.

The V gene is TRBV28, the J gene TRBJ1-2, with 8 bases lining up with TRBD1. From germline, CDR1 is MDHEN and CDR2 SYDVKM. The CDR3 extends over 15 amino acids. The V segment lost 2 bases and the J segment 7 bases; nucleotides outside the gene matches: 9. The CDR3 DNA follows: TGTGCCAGCAGTTTAAACCCAACAGGGGGGACTGGCTACACCTTC. It specifies CASSLNPTGGTGYTF.

The V call is TRBV5-1, the J call TRBJ2-7, with TRBD1 as a possible D gene (6 bases). The CDR3 is made up of 14 amino acids. CDR1 is SGHRS, CDR2 YFSETQ, per germline. V was cut by 2 bases and J by 2 bases, with 11 bases left in between. CDR3 bases: TGCGCCAGCAGCTTTAGGACAGAAGCCTACGAGCAGTACTTC. It specifies CASSFRTEAYEQYF.

The rearrangement links TRBV7-9 to TRBJ2-3; D may be TRBD2 (6 bases). In germline, CDR1 is SEHNR, CDR2 FQNEAQ (reference sequence). The CDR3 has 18 residues. Trimming took 7 bases from V and 1 from J, leaving 24 bases between them. The CDR3 coding sequence is TGTGCCAGCATAGCCTTAGCGGCGGGGTTATGGGGCACAGATACGCAGTATTTT. Translating it yields CASIALAAGLWGTDTQYF.

The chain joins TRBV29-1 to TRBJ2-5, with TRBD1 as a possible D gene (5 bases). Per the germline V gene, CDR1 is SQVTM and CDR2 is ANQGSEA. The V gene lost 4 bases and the J gene lost 4 bases, with 10 bases spanning the gap. The CDR3 is made up of 12 amino acids. The CDR3 DNA sequence: TGCAGCGTTGCCCCCCAGGGAGAGACCCAGTACTTC. Translation: CSVAPQGETQYF.

The chain employs TRBV27 and TRBJ1-2; 10 nucleotides line up with TRBD1. V lost 4 bases to trimming and J lost 4 bases; unmatched junction nucleotides: 6. The CDR3 runs 15 residues. CDR1 and CDR2 (germline): MNHEY, SMNVEV (reference sequence). The CDR3 region has the DNA TGTGCCAGCAGTTACGGACAGGGGGAGACCTATGGCTACACCTTC. Translated: CASSYGQGETYGYTF.

V and J are TRBV14 and TRBJ2-7; D is unresolved. Trimming removed 3 bases at V and 1 base at J, with 19 bases between. This CDR3 spans 17 amino acids. Germline values: CDR1 SGHDN, CDR2 FVKESK. The CDR3 here is CASSQVGKPFRSYEQYF. The CDR3 DNA follows: TGTGCCAGCAGCCAGGTTGGAAAGCCCTTCAGGTCCTACGAGCAGTACTTC.

This sequence joins TRBV6-2 or TRBV6-3 and TRBJ1-1, with TRBD1 identical over 7 bases. CDR1 is MNHEY, CDR2 SVGEGT, per germline. The CDR3 runs to 14 residues. V trimming: 6 bases; J trimming: 4 bases; junction bases outside the gene matches: 8. CDR3 in DNA: TGTGCCAGCAGCACAACAGGGGTCGGCACTGAAGCTTTCTTT. As protein: CASSTTGVGTEAFF.

The chain has TRBV16 and TRBJ2-2, with TRBD1 matching over 9 bases. V trimming: 0 bases; J trimming: 11 bases; junction bases outside the gene matches: 7. CDR3 length equals 15 residues. Germline V gene data show CDR1 as KGHSY and CDR2 as FQNENV. The CDR3 is CASSQSWGQGGELFF. The CDR3 DNA sequence: TGTGCCAGCAGCCAATCCTGGGGACAGGGCGGAGAGCTGTTTTTT.

V gene TRBV7-2 combines with J gene TRBJ1-5, with D uncertain. V was cut by 5 bases and J by 5 bases, with 13 bases left in between. This CDR3 comprises 14 residues. Germline CDR1 SGHTA, CDR2 FQGNSA. Written as DNA, the CDR3 is TGTGCCAGCAGCCTAGGGTTCAGTCATCAGCCCCAGCATTTT. Protein: CASSLGFSHQPQHF. Looking up the rest from reference TRBV7-2 and TRBJ1-5 gives the full variable domain: GAGVSQSPSNKVTEKGKDVELRCDPISGHTALYWYRQSLGQGLEFLIYFQGNSAPDKSGLPSDRFSAERTGGSVSTLTIQRTQQEDSAVYLCASSLGFSHQPQHFGDGTRLSIL.

This rearrangement joins TRBV29-1 to TRBJ2-3; 8 nucleotides line up with TRBD2. V lost 3 bases to trimming and J lost 6 bases; unmatched junction nucleotides: 2. The CDR3 length is 12 residues. Germline V gene sequence: CDR1 SQVTM, CDR2 ANQGSEA. This CDR3 reads CSVEGGGDTQYF. As DNA, the CDR3 is TGCAGCGTTGAGGGCGGGGGGGATACGCAGTATTTT.

This chain links TRBV4-1 with TRBJ1-1; D is ambiguous. Trimming took off 4 bases at V and 5 bases at J, with 17 bases between the two ends. The CDR3 loop spans 15 amino acids. In germline, CDR1 is MGHRA, CDR2 YSYEKL. The CDR3 protein is CASSPREGRGTEAFF. The CDR3 nucleotides read TGCGCCAGCAGCCCCCGGGAGGGCCGGGGAACTGAAGCTTTCTTT.

The J gene is TRBJ2-1, the V gene TRBV11-2; the match to TRBD2 covers 11 bases. Germline V gene lookup returns CDR1 SGHAT and CDR2 FQNNGV. The CDR3 is 15 residues long. The V and J ends lost 2 bases and 11 bases, in that order; junction bases with no gene match: 8. CDR3 loop: CASSLIPSGRFQQFF. The CDR3 DNA is TGTGCCAGCAGCTTAATTCCTAGCGGGAGGTTTCAGCAGTTCTTC.

This clone was seen many times. The CDR3 spells CASSLGGVNEQFF. The CDR3 nucleotides are TGTGCCAGCAGCCTTGGGGGGGTCAATGAGCAGTTCTTC. V gene TRBV11-2 combines with J gene TRBJ2-1; 7 bases line up with TRBD2. This CDR3 is 13 amino acids long. V dropped 5 bases and J dropped 6; count of bases not matched to a gene: 4. Germline V gene data show CDR1 as SGHAT and CDR2 as FQNNGV.

The CDR3 DNA is TGTGCCAGCAGCTTGGGCACTAGCGGCAATGAGCAGTTCTTC. Protein sequence: CASSLGTSGNEQFF. The chain uses TRBV5-4 and TRBJ2-1, with TRBD2 matching over 8 bases. Germline CDR1 SGHNT, CDR2 YYREEE (reference sequence). The CDR3 spans 14 residues. V shed 0 bases, J shed 6 bases, and the junction held 2 bases outside the gene matches.

V gene TRBV11-3 combines with J gene TRBJ2-7, with 8 bases aligning to TRBD2. Germline V gene lookup returns CDR1 SGHNT and CDR2 YENEEA. The CDR3 totals 16 residues. Trimming at V came to 0 bases and at J to 3 bases, leaving 7 bases not matched to a gene. The CDR3 spells CASSLDPAGVVYEQYF. The CDR3 DNA follows: TGTGCCAGCAGCTTAGACCCAGCGGGGGTTGTCTACGAGCAGTACTTC.

This rearrangement joins TRBV4-3 to TRBJ2-1; TRBD2 agrees at 13 bases. The CDR3 covers 16 residues. CDR1 and CDR2 (germline): LGHNA, YSLEER. The ends lost 1 base at V and 7 bases at J; junction bases unmatched: 4. Written as DNA, the CDR3 is TGCGCCAGCAGCCAAGCCGGGACTAGCGGGGCGAATGAGCAGTTCTTC. This encodes CASSQAGTSGANEQFF.

This chain connects TRBV2 to TRBJ1-6; 7 nucleotides match TRBD1. This CDR3 contains 15 residues. V trimming: 3 bases; J trimming: 7 bases; junction bases outside the gene matches: 6. Per the germline V gene, CDR1 is SNHLY and CDR2 is FYNNEI. For the CDR3, the DNA is TGTGCCAGCAGTGACTCGGGACAGTACAATTCACCCCTCCACTTT. Its protein is CASSDSGQYNSPLHF.

The rearrangement links TRBV3-1 (or the pseudogene TRBV3-2) to TRBJ1-1, with 7 nucleotides matching TRBD1. The V and J ends lost 10 bases and 6 bases, in that order; junction bases with no gene match: 11. The CDR3 covers 13 residues. The germline V gene encodes CDR1 LGHDT and CDR2 YNNKEL (reference sequence). For the CDR3, the DNA is TGTGCCACTTCAGGGGGGTTACGGGCTGAAGCTTTCTTT. Protein sequence: CATSGGLRAEAFF.

This rearrangement joins TRBV5-4 to TRBJ1-2; D is perhaps TRBD1 (5 bases). The V end was cut by 0 bases, the J end by 3 bases, with 9 bases between. The germline V gene encodes CDR1 SGHNT and CDR2 YYREEE (reference sequence). This CDR3 is 14 amino acids long. The CDR3 region is CASSLGQTYYGYTF. CDR3 in DNA: TGTGCCAGCAGCTTGGGACAGACCTACTATGGCTACACCTTC.

This clone was found once. The CDR3 DNA follows: TGTGCCAGCACCCACAGGGGTGGCTACACCTTC. Translating gives CASTHRGGYTF. The gene calls are TRBV12-1 and TRBJ1-2; the table's D gene call, TRBD1, was not cross checked with the DNA. TRBV12-1 is termed a pseudogene. The CDR3 is 11 residues long.

The J gene is TRBJ1-4, the V gene TRBV30; D unclear. This CDR3 contains 12 residues. Per germline, CDR1 GTSNPN and CDR2 SVGIG (reference sequence). V gave up 3 bases and J gave up 5 bases, with 7 bases separating them. The CDR3 spells CAWRTGNEKLFF. CDR3 DNA: TGTGCCTGGAGAACGGGGAATGAAAAACTGTTTTTT. Drawing the rest from reference TRBV30 and TRBJ1-4, the complete variable domain is SQTIHQWPATLVQPVGSPLSLECTVEGTSNPNLYWYRQAAGRGLQLLFYSVGIGQISSEVPQNLSASRPQDRQFILSSKKLLLSDSGFYLCAWRTGNEKLFFGSGTQLSVL.

The V gene is TRBV3-1 (or the pseudogene TRBV3-2), the J gene TRBJ2-6, with D unresolved. The CDR3 consists of 14 residues. Deletions cut 4 bases from V and 2 bases from J, with 6 bases between. Germline V CDR1 and CDR2: LGHDT, YNNKEL (reference sequence). For the CDR3, the DNA is TGTGCCAGCAGCCCCGAGACTGGGGCCAACGTCCTGACTTTC. Amino acids: CASSPETGANVLTF.

The chain combines TRBV7-8 with TRBJ1-3; weak D call: TRBD1 (6 bases). The CDR3 has 15 amino acids. Per germline, CDR1 SGHVS and CDR2 FQNEAQ. Trimming cost V 5 bases and J 0 bases, with 11 bases left between them. CDR3 region: CASSQTGGSGNTIYF. CDR3 nucleotides: TGTGCCAGCAGCCAGACAGGAGGCTCTGGAAACACCATATATTTT.

The gene calls are TRBV27 and TRBJ2-5; TRBD1 agrees at 8 bases. The germline gives CDR1 MNHEY, CDR2 SMNVEV (reference sequence). The trim removed 10 bases at V and 1 base at J, leaving 5 bases unmatched. The CDR3 runs 13 residues. Here the CDR3 reads CATKGQGQETQYF. In DNA form, the CDR3 reads TGTGCCACCAAAGGACAGGGCCAAGAGACCCAGTACTTC.